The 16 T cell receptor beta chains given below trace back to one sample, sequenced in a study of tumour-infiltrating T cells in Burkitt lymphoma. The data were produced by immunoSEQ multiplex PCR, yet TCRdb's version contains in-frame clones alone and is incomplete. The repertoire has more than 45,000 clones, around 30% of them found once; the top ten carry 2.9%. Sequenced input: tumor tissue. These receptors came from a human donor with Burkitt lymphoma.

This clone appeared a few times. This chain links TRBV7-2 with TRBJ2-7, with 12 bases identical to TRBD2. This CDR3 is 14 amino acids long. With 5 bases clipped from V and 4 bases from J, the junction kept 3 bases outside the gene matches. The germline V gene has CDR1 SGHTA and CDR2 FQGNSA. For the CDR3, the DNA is TGTGCCAGCAGCGTGACTAGCGGGGGTTACGAGCAGTACTTC. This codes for CASSVTSGGYEQYF.

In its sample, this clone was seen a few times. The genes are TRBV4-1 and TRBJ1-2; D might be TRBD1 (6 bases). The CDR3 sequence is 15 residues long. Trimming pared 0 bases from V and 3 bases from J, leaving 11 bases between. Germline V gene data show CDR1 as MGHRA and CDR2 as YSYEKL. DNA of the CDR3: TGCGCCAGCAGCCAAGAATACAGGGTTCACTATGGCTACACCTTC. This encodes CASSQEYRVHYGYTF.

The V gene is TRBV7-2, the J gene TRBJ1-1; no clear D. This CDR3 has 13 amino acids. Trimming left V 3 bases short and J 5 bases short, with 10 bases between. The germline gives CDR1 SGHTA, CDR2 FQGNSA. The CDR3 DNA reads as TGTGCCAGCAGCTTTGGACGTACGACTGAAGCTTTCTTT. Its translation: CASSFGRTTEAFF.

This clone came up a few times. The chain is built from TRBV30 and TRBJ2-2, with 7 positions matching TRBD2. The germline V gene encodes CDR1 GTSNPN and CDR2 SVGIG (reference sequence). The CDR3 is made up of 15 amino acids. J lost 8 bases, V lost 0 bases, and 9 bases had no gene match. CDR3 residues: CAWSVGTMLGGELFF. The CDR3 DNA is TGTGCCTGGAGTGTAGGGACTATGCTGGGAGGGGAGCTGTTTTTT.

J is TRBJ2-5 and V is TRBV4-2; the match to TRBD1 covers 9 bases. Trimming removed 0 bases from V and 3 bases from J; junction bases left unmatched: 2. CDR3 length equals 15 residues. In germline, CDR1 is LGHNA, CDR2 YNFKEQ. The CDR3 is CASSQEGTGKETQYF. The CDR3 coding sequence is TGTGCCAGCAGCCAAGAGGGGACAGGGAAAGAGACCCAGTACTTC.

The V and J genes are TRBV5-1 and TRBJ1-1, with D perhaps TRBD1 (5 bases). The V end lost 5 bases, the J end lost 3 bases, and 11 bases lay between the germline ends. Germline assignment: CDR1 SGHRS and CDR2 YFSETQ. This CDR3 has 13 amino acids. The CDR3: CASRSGGYTEAFF. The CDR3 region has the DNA TGCGCCAGCAGGTCCGGGGGGTACACTGAAGCTTTCTTT.

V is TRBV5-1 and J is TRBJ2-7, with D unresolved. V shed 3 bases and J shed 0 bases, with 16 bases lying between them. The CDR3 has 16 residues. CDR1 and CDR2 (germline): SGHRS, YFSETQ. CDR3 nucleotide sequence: TGCGCCAGCAGCTCGAGCTTCGGGCCCAGCTCCTACGAGCAGTACTTC. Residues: CASSSSFGPSSYEQYF.

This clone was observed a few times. CDR3 in amino acids: CAGGSGINTEAFF. CDR3 in DNA: TGTGCCGGGGGGAGCGGGATTAACACTGAAGCTTTCTTT. This chain joins TRBV2 and TRBJ1-1; possible D gene TRBD1, 5 bases. The V gene's germline CDR1 is SNHLY and CDR2 FYNNEI. The V end was cut by 11 bases, the J end by 2 bases, with 15 bases between. The CDR3 covers 13 residues.

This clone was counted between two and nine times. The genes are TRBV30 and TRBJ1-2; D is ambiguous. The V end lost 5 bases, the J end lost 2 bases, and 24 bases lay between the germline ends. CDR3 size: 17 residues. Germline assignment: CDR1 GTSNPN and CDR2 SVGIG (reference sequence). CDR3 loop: CAWGRVDRRYQNYGYTF. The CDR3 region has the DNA TGTGCCTGGGGCCGGGTGGACCGGAGATATCAAAACTATGGCTACACCTTC. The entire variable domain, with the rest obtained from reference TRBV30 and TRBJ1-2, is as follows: SQTIHQWPATLVQPVGSPLSLECTVEGTSNPNLYWYRQAAGRGLQLLFYSVGIGQISSEVPQNLSASRPQDRQFILSSKKLLLSDSGFYLCAWGRVDRRYQNYGYTFGSGTRLTVV.

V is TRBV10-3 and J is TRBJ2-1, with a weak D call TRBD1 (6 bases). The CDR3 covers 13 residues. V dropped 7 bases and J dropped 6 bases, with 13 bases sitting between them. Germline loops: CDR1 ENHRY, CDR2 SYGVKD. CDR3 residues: CAIMFGRGNEQFF. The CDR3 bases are TGTGCCATCATGTTCGGCAGGGGCAATGAGCAGTTCTTC.

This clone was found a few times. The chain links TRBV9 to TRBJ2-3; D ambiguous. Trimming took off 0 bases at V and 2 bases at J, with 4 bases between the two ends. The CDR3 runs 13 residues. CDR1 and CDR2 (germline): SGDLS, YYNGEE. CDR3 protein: CASSVGATDTQYF. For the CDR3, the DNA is TGTGCCAGCAGCGTAGGGGCCACAGATACGCAGTATTTT.

The CDR3 coding sequence is TGTGCCAGCAGCCAAGAAGACAGGGGGGATACGCAGTATTTT. Its translation: CASSQEDRGDTQYF. V and J are TRBV4-2 and TRBJ2-3; TRBD1 aligns across 9 bases. The CDR3 length is 14 residues. From germline, CDR1 is LGHNA and CDR2 YNFKEQ. The junction had 1 base not matched to a gene; V was cut back by 0 bases and J by 6 bases.

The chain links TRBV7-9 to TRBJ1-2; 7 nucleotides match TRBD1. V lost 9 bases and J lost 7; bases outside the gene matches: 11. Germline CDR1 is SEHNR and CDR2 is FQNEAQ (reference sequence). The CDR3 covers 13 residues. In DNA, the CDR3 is TGTGCCAGTTCTCGGGAGGGGGCGTTTGGCTACACCTTC. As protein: CASSREGAFGYTF.

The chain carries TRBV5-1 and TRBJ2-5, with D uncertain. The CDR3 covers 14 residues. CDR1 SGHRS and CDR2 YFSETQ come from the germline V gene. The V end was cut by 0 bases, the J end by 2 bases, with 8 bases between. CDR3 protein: CASSLAHPQETQYF. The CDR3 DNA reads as TGCGCCAGCAGCTTGGCCCACCCTCAAGAGACCCAGTACTTC.

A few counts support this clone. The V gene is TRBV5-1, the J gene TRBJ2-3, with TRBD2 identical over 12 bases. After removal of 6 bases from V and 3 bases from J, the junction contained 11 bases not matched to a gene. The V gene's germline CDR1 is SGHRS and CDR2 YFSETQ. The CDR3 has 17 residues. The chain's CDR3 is CASTGTSGSWITDTQYF. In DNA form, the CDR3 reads TGCGCCAGCACCGGGACTAGCGGGTCCTGGATAACAGATACGCAGTATTTT.

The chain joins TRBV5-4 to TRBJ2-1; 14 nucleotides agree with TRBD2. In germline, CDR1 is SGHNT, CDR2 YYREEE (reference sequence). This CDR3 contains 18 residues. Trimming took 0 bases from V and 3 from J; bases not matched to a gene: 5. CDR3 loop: CASSLGGLAGGIYNEQFF. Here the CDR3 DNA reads TGTGCCAGCAGCTTGGGTGGACTAGCGGGGGGAATCTACAATGAGCAGTTCTTC.